Listed below are T cell receptor beta chains from one sample, sequenced in a study of blood T cell repertoires in COVID-19. Here immunoSEQ multiplex PCR was the method, and the copy in TCRdb shows in-frame clones only, minus some. The data hold 250,000 to 300,000 clones, with roughly 90% observed a single time. Sequencing was performed on PBMCs or T cells enriched from blood (not recorded which). All receptors derive from a woman between 40 and 55 years old who had recovered from COVID-19. The CDR3 runs from the conserved cysteine through the conserved F or W. D genes are given only for firm matches. Clone sizes are given selectively: once, few, many, or a class where the clone is expanded.

D: .
J: TRBJ1-3
size: .
V: TRBV7-9
DNA: TGTGCCAGCAGCTTCATCATTTCTGGAAACACCATATATTTT
CDR3: CASSFIISGNTIYF

D: .
J: TRBJ1-1
size: few
V: TRBV13
DNA: TGTGCCAGCAGCGCTACCCGGGGGGGCACTGAAGCTTTCTTT
CDR3: CASSATRGGTEAFF

D: .
J: TRBJ2-5
size: .
V: TRBV5-4
DNA: TGTGCCAGCAGCCAAACAGGGGAGACCCAGTACTTC
CDR3: CASSQTGETQYF

D: .
J: TRBJ2-2
size: .
V: TRBV9
DNA: TGTGCCAGCAGCGTAATCGGGGGTGGCGCGAACACCGGGGAGCTGTTTTTT
CDR3: CASSVIGGGANTGELFF

D: .
J: TRBJ1-4
size: .
V: TRBV5-4
DNA: TGTGCCAGCAGTCGTACAGGGACAACTAATGAAAAACTGTTTTTT
CDR3: CASSRTGTTNEKLFF

D: .
J: TRBJ1-1
size: .
V: TRBV6-5
DNA: TGTGCCAGCAGTATCGGGATGGGCACTGAAGCTTTCTTT
CDR3: CASSIGMGTEAFF

D: .
J: TRBJ2-3
size: .
V: TRBV5-1
DNA: TGCGCCAGCAGCTTCGCAGGGGCATCGTCAGATACGCAGTATTTT
CDR3: CASSFAGASSDTQYF

D: TRBD1
J: TRBJ1-1
size: once
V: TRBV27
DNA: TGTGCCAGCAGATTCCGGGACAGGGAAGGTAGGGGAACTGAAGCTTTCTTT
CDR3: CASRFRDREGRGTEAFF

D: TRBD1
J: TRBJ2-2
size: .
V: TRBV27
DNA: TGTGCCAGCAGTTTATGGGGACAGGGCACCGGGGAGCTGTTTTTT
CDR3: CASSLWGQGTGELFF

D: TRBD2
J: TRBJ2-7
size: once
V: TRBV11-2
DNA: TGTGCCAGCAGCTCGGGACTAGCTTCCCAGTACTTC
CDR3: CASSSGLASQYF

D: .
J: TRBJ1-1
size: .
V: TRBV12-5
DNA: TGTGCTAGTGGTTTGGTTGCGGGAACTGAAGCTTTCTTT
CDR3: CASGLVAGTEAFF

D: TRBD2
J: TRBJ2-1
size: once
V: TRBV11-3
DNA: TGTGCCAGCAGCTTAGAGGGGACTAGCGGCTACAATGAGCAGTTCTTC
CDR3: CASSLEGTSGYNEQFF

D: .
J: TRBJ2-3
size: .
V: TRBV7-2
DNA: TGTGCCAGCAGCTTAGTTGACCCCCAGGGGCAGTATTTT
CDR3: CASSLVDPQGQYF

D: .
J: TRBJ2-6
size: .
V: TRBV30
DNA: TGTGCCTTCCCGCGGAGCTCTGGGGCCAACGTCCTGACTTTC
CDR3: CAFPRSSGANVLTF